The T cell receptor (beta chain) under discussion was sequenced for a study of CD8 T cells in ankylosing spondylitis (dated by TCRdb to 2016 to 2017). Background for the entire study: The study profiled T cell receptor beta repertoires in healthy donors and ankylosing spondylitis patients to find disease-linked TCR variants. In total, the full study cohort was made up of over a hundred healthy donors and more than 20 ankylosing spondylitis patients. Peripheral blood was sampled, and synovial fluid was also collected from ankylosing spondylitis patients. General conclusions and limits of the study: The disease-linked clones were reported as significantly enriched in matched synovial fluid samples from ankylosing spondylitis patients. The disease-linked clones had a CD8+ phenotype and were found at relatively low frequencies in peripheral blood. Some TCR beta motif variants had previously been reported in synovial fluid and blood of reactive arthritis patients, which suggested common disease-initiation mechanisms. A TCR beta motif of roughly 8 highly homologous amino acid variants appeared characteristic of blood from ankylosing spondylitis patients.

At least ten counts were recorded for this clonotype. Its antigen remains undetermined. Base qualities were left out, and no much larger clone turns up one base away. The instrument was an Illumina HiSeq 2500. TCR beta libraries were prepared by quantitative 5'-RACE with molecular barcodes. The paper's processing steps were these. A new computational method based on a probabilistic model of VDJ rearrangement was used to identify disease-linked TCR variants. TCRdb itself trimmed the public reads at Q25 with fastp, ran MiXCR and retained productive beta chains. CDR3 protein sequences are deduplicated, and each keeps its most common genes and DNA. It is TCRdb's table, rather than the study itself, that gives the V and J calls and clone size. The sample table contains fewer than 250,000 distinct CDR3 sequences; only one count was recorded for roughly 10% of them. The leading ten clones occupy around 2.6% of the sample.

V and J are trimmed by 1 base and 7 bases, and the gene matches miss 6 bases of the junction. Including cysteine and phenylalanine, the CDR3 has 15 amino acids. The CDR3 DNA has 45 bases and is translated from base 1. CDR1 and CDR2, per the germline V gene (reference sequence), are LNHNV and YYDKDF. The sequence links TRBV15 to TRBJ2-1; TRBD1 fits 8 bases in the junction. This sequence was found in a male donor with ankylosing spondylitis or in good health (not recorded which). The sequencing sample was made of blood, either unsorted or a sorted T cell fraction (not recorded which). The CDR3 loop reads CATSRVRQGNNEQFF. The nucleotide sequence reads as follows: TGTGCCACCAGCAGAGTAAGACAGGGGAATAATGAGCAGTTCTTC. This CDR3, with the reference TRBV15 and TRBJ2-1 proteins standing in past its ends, gives the full variable domain DAMVIQNPRYQVTQFGKPVTLSCSQTLNHNVMYWYQQKSSQAPKLLFHYYDKDFNNEADTPDNFQSRRPNTSFCFLDIRSPGLGDTAMYLCATSRVRQGNNEQFFGPGTRLTVL.